This entry lists 21 T cell receptor beta chains sequenced from one sample in a study of blood T cells in healthy people across ages. Primed by a sample-barcoded 5' primer and a J-beta primer mix, a second PCR proceeded for 7 to 11 cycles. A single record per CDR3 protein comes from TCRdb applying MiXCR to the 5' RACE reads. The repertoire holds more than 800,000 distinct CDR3 sequences, with roughly 45% as singletons. Sequencing input: blood. The receptors come from a woman aged 55-70 years in good health.

In nucleotides, the CDR3 is TGCGCCAGCAGCGGGACACAGTACAATGAGCAGTACTTC. Amino acid sequence: CASSGTQYNEQYF. The chain carries TRBV5-1 and TRBJ2-1; D might be TRBD1 (6 bases). The closer fit of TRBJ2-7 to the DNA end suggests the J call may be wrong. Germline loops: CDR1 SGHRS, CDR2 YFSETQ. The length of the CDR3 is 13 residues.

The chain carries TRBV27 and TRBJ2-1; D not certain. The CDR3 loop spans 11 amino acids. Germline V gene lookup returns CDR1 MNHEY and CDR2 SMNVEV (reference sequence). V dropped 7 bases and J dropped 2 bases, with 3 bases sitting between them. CDR3 in DNA: TGTGCCAGCACGGCCTACAATGAGCAGTTCTTC. Translated, it gives CASTAYNEQFF.

This clonotype was observed a few times. The junction differs from germline at one of its ends, possibly a read error. This chain uses TRBV5-1 with TRBJ2-1; maybe TRBD2 (5 bases). The end of the DNA aligns better with TRBJ2-7, so the J call may be wrong. CDR1 is SGHRS and CDR2 is YFSETQ in the germline V gene. This CDR3 contains 14 residues. CDR3 bases: TGTGCCAGCAGTTTGGGGAGCTCCTACAATGAGCAGTACTTC. Amino acids: CASSLGSSYNEQYF.

The chain is built from TRBV5-1 and TRBJ2-5; D might be TRBD2 (7 bases). V was pared by 0 bases and J by 0 bases, with 12 bases between. The CDR3 has 16 residues. The germline V gene encodes CDR1 SGHRS and CDR2 YFSETQ. DNA for the CDR3: TGCGCCAGCAGCTTGGGCGGGGGCGGTCACCAAGAGACCCAGTACTTC. Protein product: CASSLGGGGHQETQYF.

The chain employs TRBV27 and TRBJ2-7, with TRBD1 as a possible D gene (7 bases). V lost 4 bases and J lost 0, with 13 bases in between. This CDR3 is built from 15 residues. Per germline, CDR1 MNHEY and CDR2 SMNVEV (reference sequence). The CDR3 region is CASSYGGQFSYEQYF. The CDR3 nucleotides read TGTGCCAGCAGTTACGGGGGACAGTTCTCCTACGAGCAGTACTTC.

This chain uses TRBV15 with TRBJ2-7; maybe TRBD2 (6 bases). This CDR3 region has 15 residues. Germline V gene sequence: CDR1 LNHNV, CDR2 YYDKDF (reference sequence). The V end lost 1 base, the J end lost 2 bases, and 12 bases lay between the germline ends. The DNA of the CDR3 is TGTGCCACCAGCAGAGGGCCGGGAGAAACCTACGAGCAGTACTTC. Protein product: CATSRGPGETYEQYF. Combining the CDR3 with reference TRBV15 and TRBJ2-7 gives the whole variable domain DAMVIQNPRYQVTQFGKPVTLSCSQTLNHNVMYWYQQKSSQAPKLLFHYYDKDFNNEADTPDNFQSRRPNTSFCFLDIRSPGLGDTAMYLCATSRGPGETYEQYFGPGTRLTVT.

The chain has TRBV6-6 and TRBJ2-7; D is unclear. The DNA end lines up better with TRBJ2-5; the J call may be wrong. Germline V gene lookup returns CDR1 MNHNY and CDR2 SVGAGI (reference sequence). This CDR3 has 13 amino acids. Here the CDR3 DNA reads TGTGCCAGCAGTGACATTCAGCAAGAGACCCAGTACTTC. This codes for CASSDIQQETQYF.

The rearrangement links TRBV4-2 to TRBJ2-2; no clear D. The germline V gene encodes CDR1 LGHNA and CDR2 YNFKEQ. Trimming took off 4 bases at V and 2 bases at J, with 11 bases between the two ends. The length of the CDR3 is 15 residues. The CDR3 loop reads CASSPGVENTGELFF. The CDR3 region has the DNA TGTGCCAGCAGCCCTGGCGTCGAAAACACCGGGGAGCTGTTTTTT.

This chain links TRBV10-3 with TRBJ2-2; 7 bases are a match to TRBD1. The V gene's germline CDR1 is ENHRY and CDR2 SYGVKD. Losses at the gene ends were 6 bases for V and 4 bases for J; bases not matched to a gene: 5. This CDR3 has 14 amino acids. As DNA, the CDR3 is TGTGCCATCAGGTTCACAGGGGCCACCGGGGAGCTGTTTTTT. Protein: CAIRFTGATGELFF.

This rearrangement joins TRBV6-1 to TRBJ2-3, with TRBD2 identical over 12 bases. Germline trimming cut 6 bases from V and 2 bases from J; bases unmatched to any gene: 6. The CDR3 covers 16 residues. The germline gives CDR1 MNHNS, CDR2 SASEGT. DNA for the CDR3: TGTGCCAGCAGGAAGGGACTAGCGGGTTTCACAGATACGCAGTATTTT. Translating gives CASRKGLAGFTDTQYF.

This clonotype was recorded many times. The chain recombines TRBV24-1 with TRBJ2-1, with 10 bases identical to TRBD2. Trimming took 9 bases from V and 2 from J; bases not matched to a gene: 12. This CDR3 has 17 amino acids. Per the germline V gene, CDR1 is KGHDR and CDR2 is SFDVKD. The CDR3 coding sequence is TGTGCCACCTGGGGGCCTAGCGGGAGTAGACCCTACAATGAGCAGTTCTTC. Its protein is CATWGPSGSRPYNEQFF.

This clonotype has just a few counts. The V call is TRBV20-1, the J call TRBJ2-3; D remains unclear. Trimming removed 3 bases from V and 1 base from J, with 11 bases in between. Germline CDR1 DFQATT, CDR2 SNEGSKA (reference sequence). The length of the CDR3 is 14 residues. The CDR3 loop is CSASGSGRTDTQYF. The CDR3 DNA is TGCAGTGCTAGCGGGTCCGGCCGCACAGATACGCAGTATTTT.

This chain links TRBV20-1 with TRBJ2-5, with 7 bases matching TRBD2. In germline, CDR1 is DFQATT, CDR2 SNEGSKA (reference sequence). V gave up 5 bases and J gave up 1 base; unmatched junction bases: 10. There are 15 residues in the CDR3. The chain's CDR3 is CSAPRSGDPQETQYF. The CDR3 nucleotides are TGCAGTGCTCCTAGGAGCGGGGATCCCCAAGAGACCCAGTACTTC.

This chain links TRBV25-1 with TRBJ2-1; D not certain. V was trimmed by 6 bases and J by 5 bases, leaving 11 bases between them. The CDR3 contains 13 residues. Germline V gene data show CDR1 as MGHDK and CDR2 as SYGVNS. This CDR3 is CASRTVNHNEQFF. The CDR3 DNA is TGTGCCAGCAGGACTGTCAACCACAATGAGCAGTTCTTC.

The chain combines TRBV12-3 or TRBV12-4 with TRBJ1-3; no definite D call. The CDR3 sequence is 14 residues long. Deletions cut 11 bases from V and 4 bases from J, with 18 bases between. The DNA of the CDR3 is TGTGCCGGCTCGGAGGGATTCGTCGGAAACACCATATATTTT. Residues: CAGSEGFVGNTIYF.

This chain links TRBV5-1 with TRBJ1-6; D is unclear. Germline V gene data show CDR1 as SGHRS and CDR2 as YFSETQ. The CDR3 extends over 14 amino acids. V shed 1 base and J shed 6 bases, with 8 bases lying between them. CDR3 DNA: TGCGCCAGCAGCTTGAGCGGCCGTAATTCACCCCTCCACTTT. Its protein is CASSLSGRNSPLHF.

This chain joins TRBV24-1 and TRBJ2-1; 10 nucleotides agree with TRBD2. Germline V gene lookup returns CDR1 KGHDR and CDR2 SFDVKD. Unmatched junction bases numbered 8, after V lost 4 bases and J lost 6 bases. This CDR3 has 16 residues. In DNA form, the CDR3 reads TGTGCCACCAGTGAAGCCAGCGGGAGGGCAGCCAATGAGCAGTTCTTC. Its translation: CATSEASGRAANEQFF.

This clonotype was counted between two and nine times. The chain has TRBV6-6 and TRBJ2-7; D not certain. Germline V gene sequence: CDR1 MNHNY, CDR2 SVGAGI (reference sequence). Trimming cost V 2 bases and J 7 bases, with 9 bases left between them. The CDR3 is 12 amino acids. CDR3 bases: TGTGCCAGCAGTTACCTGGCCAGAGAGCAGTACTTC. It specifies CASSYLAREQYF.

This clonotype was detected once. The V gene is TRBV6-1, the J gene TRBJ2-3; the D gene is possibly TRBD2 (5 bases). The germline V gene encodes CDR1 MNHNS and CDR2 SASEGT. The CDR3 contains 16 residues. Trimming took 0 bases from V and 9 from J, leaving 19 bases between them. The CDR3 DNA follows: TGTGCCAGCAGTGAAGCTAGCCTAGCCGGCATTAGCACGCAGTATTTT. Its translation: CASSEASLAGISTQYF.

This chain links TRBV7-9 with TRBJ2-7, with 7 bases fitting TRBD1. Germline trimming cut 1 base from V and 0 bases from J; bases unmatched to any gene: 6. The CDR3 length is 16 residues. Germline CDR1 SEHNR, CDR2 FQNEAQ (reference sequence). The CDR3 loop reads CASSLVGQMISYEQYF. CDR3 sequence (DNA): TGTGCCAGCAGCTTAGTGGGACAGATGATCTCCTACGAGCAGTACTTC.

The genes are TRBV6-6 and TRBJ2-3; TRBD2 matches 8 bases. With 7 bases clipped from V and 1 base from J, the junction kept 10 bases outside the gene matches. This CDR3 contains 16 residues. The germline gives CDR1 MNHNY, CDR2 SVGAGI (reference sequence). Here the CDR3 DNA reads TGTGCCAGCACGACACCGGGACTAGTGGGCACAGATACGCAGTATTTT. Translated, it gives CASTTPGLVGTDTQYF.